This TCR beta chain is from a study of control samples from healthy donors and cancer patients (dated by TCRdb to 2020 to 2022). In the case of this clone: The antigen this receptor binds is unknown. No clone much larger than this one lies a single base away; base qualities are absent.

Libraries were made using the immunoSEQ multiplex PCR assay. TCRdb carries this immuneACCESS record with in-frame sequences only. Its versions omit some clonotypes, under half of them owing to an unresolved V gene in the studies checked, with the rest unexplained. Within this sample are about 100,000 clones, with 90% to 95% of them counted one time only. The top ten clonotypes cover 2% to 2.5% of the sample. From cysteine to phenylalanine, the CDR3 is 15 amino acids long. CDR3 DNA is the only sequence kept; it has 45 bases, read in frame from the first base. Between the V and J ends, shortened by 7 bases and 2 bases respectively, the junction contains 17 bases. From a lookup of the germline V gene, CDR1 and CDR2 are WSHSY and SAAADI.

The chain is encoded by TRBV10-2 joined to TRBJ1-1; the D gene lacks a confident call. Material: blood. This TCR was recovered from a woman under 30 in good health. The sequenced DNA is TGCGCCAGCAAGTCCCCAGCCCAGGTCAACACTGAAGCTTTCTTT. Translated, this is CASKSPAQVNTEAFF.